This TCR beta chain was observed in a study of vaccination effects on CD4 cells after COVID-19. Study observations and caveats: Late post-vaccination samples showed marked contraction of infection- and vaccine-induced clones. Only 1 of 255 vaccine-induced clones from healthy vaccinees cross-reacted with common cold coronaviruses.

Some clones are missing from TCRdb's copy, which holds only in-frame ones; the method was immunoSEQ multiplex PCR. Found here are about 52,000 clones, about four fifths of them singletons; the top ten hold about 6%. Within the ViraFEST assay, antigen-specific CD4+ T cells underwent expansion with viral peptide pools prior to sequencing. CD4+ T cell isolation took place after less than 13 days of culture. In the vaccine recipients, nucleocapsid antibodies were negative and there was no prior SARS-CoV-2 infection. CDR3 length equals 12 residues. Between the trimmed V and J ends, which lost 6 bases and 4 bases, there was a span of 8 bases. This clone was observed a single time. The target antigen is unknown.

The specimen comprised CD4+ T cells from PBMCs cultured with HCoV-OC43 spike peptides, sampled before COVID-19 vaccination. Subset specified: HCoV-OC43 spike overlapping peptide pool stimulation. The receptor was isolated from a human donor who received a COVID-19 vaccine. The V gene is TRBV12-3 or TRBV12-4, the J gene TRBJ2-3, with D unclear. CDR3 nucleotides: TGTGCCAGCAGCCCTAAGTCAGATACGCAGTATTTT. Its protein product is CASSPKSDTQYF.